This TCR beta chain was sequenced for a study of tumor and adjacent non-tumor tissue in lung cancer. Study at large: Aged about 31 to 80 years, patients included about 11 men and five or six women with stage I to III disease. Samples averaged roughly 4 million productive TCRbeta reads each. Study-wide results and limits: Significantly higher TCR diversity was found in tumor than normal lung. In normal lung, the top 100 clones were significantly more dominant than in tumor.

The library came from three nested PCR rounds adapted from ARM-PCR protocols. TCRdb called the multiplex PCR reads again in MiXCR, with one record for every CDR3 protein. The table records about 93,000 distinct CDR3 sequences, 65% to 75% of them present only once. Concerning this clonotype: Its antigen is not identified. One end of the junction fails to match germline, which may point to a read error.

RNA was extracted from bulk tissue without any cell sorting. CDR1 and CDR2 from the germline V gene are LGHNA and YSLEER. CDR3 length: 15 residues. The chain couples TRBV4-3 to TRBJ2-7, with 8 bases fitting TRBD2. This receptor was taken from a man aged 55 to 70 with non-small cell lung cancer. Sequenced: lung tumor tissue. In DNA form, the CDR3 reads TGCGCCAGCAGCCAAGCGCAAGGACTAGCCTACGAGCACTACTTC. Translation gives CASSQAQGLAYEHYF.